Below, 6 T cell receptor beta chains from the same sample are listed, as sequenced in a study of T-cell reconstitution after alpha-beta-depleted transplantation in children (dated by TCRdb to 2016 to 2017). Sample treatment or condition, as interpreted from the label and publication: allogeneic hematopoietic cell transplantation with graft depleted of TCRalphabeta T cells and CD19 B cells. The library relied on PCR. TCRdb records Illumina HiSeq 2500 as the sequencer. Molecular barcoding was employed in the preparation of TCR libraries, with unique molecular identifiers being used to normalize TCRbeta repertoire quantification. Through fastp at Q25 and MiXCR, TCRdb rebuilt clones from the public reads, retaining in-frame beta chains. Each record represents a unique CDR3 protein, reported with the most common genes and DNA among its rows. This sample has tens of thousands of distinct CDR3 sequences in its table, and roughly 4.9% of those were observed once. 15% to 20% of the sample is held by the ten biggest clonotypes.

The sample consisted of PBMCs, mostly from graft donor cells, taken 180 days after TCRalphabeta/CD19-depleted stem cell transplant. Every receptor here comes from a boy in the first two years of life who had a stem cell transplant for acute myeloid leukemia, so the T cells may come from the graft donor.

This clonotype was counted at least ten times. V usage is TRBV5-1 and J usage is TRBJ2-2; D is undetermined. Germline V gene sequence: CDR1 SGHRS, CDR2 YFSETQ. This CDR3 has 15 residues. Trimming stripped 0 bases from V and 0 bases from J, with 6 bases between. The CDR3 region is CASSLDASNTGELFF. Here the CDR3 DNA reads TGCGCCAGCAGCTTGGACGCGTCGAACACCGGGGAGCTGTTTTTT.

The sample holds one count of this clonotype. This may stem from a read error, because a much larger clone lies one nucleotide away. This chain connects TRBV23-1 to TRBJ1-5, with 8 nucleotides matching TRBD1. Being an ORF, TRBV23-1 has a function that is uncertain. The CDR3 sequence is 16 residues long. CDR3 region: CASGQSTGVGTQPQHF. In DNA, the CDR3 is TGCGCCAGCGGTCAATCGACAGGGGTTGGGACTCAGCCCCAGCATTTT.

This clonotype was found many times. V usage is TRBV24-1 and J usage is TRBJ2-5; no reliable D call. The CDR3 contains 13 residues. The ends were cut back, 7 bases at V and 4 bases at J, with 12 bases in the middle. In germline, CDR1 is KGHDR, CDR2 SFDVKD. For the CDR3, the DNA is TGTGCCACCAGCTACGGGTCACCAGAGACCCAGTACTTC. Encoded protein: CATSYGSPETQYF.

This clonotype was detected ten times or more. The CDR3 reads CSARGGPQETQYF. CDR3 in DNA: TGCAGTGCTAGAGGTGGACCGCAAGAGACCCAGTACTTC. The chain employs TRBV20-1 and TRBJ2-5; D is unclear. This CDR3 is 13 amino acids long. CDR1 and CDR2 from the germline V gene are DFQATT and SNEGSKA (reference sequence). Trimming left V 1 base short and J 2 bases short, with 8 bases between.

This clonotype has ten or more counts. CDR3 in amino acids: CASSVTTDSNQPQHF. In DNA, the CDR3 is TGTGCCAGCAGCGTGACGACCGATAGCAATCAGCCCCAGCATTTT. J is TRBJ1-5 and V is TRBV21-1. TRBV21-1 is shown as a pseudogene. The CDR3 sequence is 15 residues long.

This clonotype was counted many times. V gene TRBV7-8 combines with J gene TRBJ1-4; 7 bases agree with TRBD1. The ends lost 2 bases at V and 8 bases at J; junction bases unmatched: 8. This CDR3 contains 15 residues. Germline assignment: CDR1 SGHVS and CDR2 FQNEAQ. CDR3 sequence (DNA): TGTGCCAGCAGCTTACTGACAGGGAAGGACGAAAAACTGTTTTTT. Its translation: CASSLLTGKDEKLFF.